This T cell receptor (beta chain) appears in the sequencing data of a study of T cell responses to AZD1222 COVID-19 vaccine. Produced via immunoSEQ multiplex PCR; TCRdb's table is partial and in-frame only. Found here are 120,000 to 150,000 clones, around 90% of them singletons; the top ten hold 3% to 4%. Worth noting for this clone: Its target is unknown.

Broader study findings: Two AZD1222 administrations were followed by greater Spike-specific TCR breadth and depth.

The sequence was collected from an adult who received the AZD1222 COVID-19 vaccine. The material was peripheral blood, obtained 28 days after the second AZD1222 dose.

CDR3 DNA: TGTGCCGGGACTAGCGACTCCTACGAGCAGTACTTC. Translation: CAGTSDSYEQYF. The gene calls are TRBV2 and TRBJ2-7; the match to TRBD2 covers 10 bases. This CDR3 has 12 residues. Losses at the gene ends were 11 bases for V and 0 bases for J; bases not matched to a gene: 1. In germline, CDR1 is SNHLY, CDR2 FYNNEI.